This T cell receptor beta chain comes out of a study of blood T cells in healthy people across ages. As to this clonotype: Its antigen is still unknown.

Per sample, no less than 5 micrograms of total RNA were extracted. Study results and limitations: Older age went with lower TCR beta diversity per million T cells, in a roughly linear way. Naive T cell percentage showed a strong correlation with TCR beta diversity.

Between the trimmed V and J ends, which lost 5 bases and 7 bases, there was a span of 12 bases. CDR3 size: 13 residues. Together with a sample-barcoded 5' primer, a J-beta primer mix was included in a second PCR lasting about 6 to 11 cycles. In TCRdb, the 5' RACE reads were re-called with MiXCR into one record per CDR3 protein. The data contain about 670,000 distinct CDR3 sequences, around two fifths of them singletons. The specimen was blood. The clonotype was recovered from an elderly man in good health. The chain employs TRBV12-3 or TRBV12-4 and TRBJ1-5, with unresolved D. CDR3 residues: CASSGGIEQPQHF. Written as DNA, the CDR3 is TGTGCCAGCAGTGGAGGGATAGAACAGCCCCAGCATTTT.